Given below is one T cell receptor (beta chain) in context. In this sample, this clonotype turned up a few times. Its binding antigen is unknown. No base quality information exists; no much larger clone differs at one position. To prepare the library, 5' RACE was applied. Sequenced on an Illumina HiSeq 2500. A second PCR of about 6 to 11 cycles was run with a J-beta primer mix and a sample-barcoded 5' primer. A unique molecular identifier was introduced onto each TCR beta cDNA molecule by a template-switch 5' adaptor carrying 12 random nucleotides. Each sample yielded at least 2.5 million CDR3-containing paired-end reads. First-strand cDNA synthesis was performed from all RNA using the Mint cDNA synthesis kit, with priming by a TRBC-specific oligonucleotide. All cDNA was treated with uracil-DNA glycosylase and then went through a first 18-cycle PCR with the universal primers M1SS and BC2_uni_R. Per the source publication's procedure: Each sample was normalized by randomly selecting 1 million high-quality reads, each carrying a distinct molecular identifier. Reads sharing molecular identifiers were discarded rather than binned into consensus sequences. CDR3 identification, clonotype clustering and error correction used MiTCR with a Q25 quality threshold and the strictest error-elimination algorithm. Lower-bound total TCR beta diversity was estimated with a nonparametric unseen species model using Euler transformation. The public reads were quality trimmed at Q25 with fastp and then assembled into clones with MiXCR by TCRdb, keeping productive beta chains. All rows with the same CDR3 protein become a single entry with the most common DNA and genes. TCRdb, rather than the study authors, made the V and J calls. The sample has fewer than 1.5 million distinct CDR3 sequences on record, 42% of them singletons. 7% to 9% of the sample comes from the top ten.

The data were taken from a study of blood T cells in healthy people across ages (dated by TCRdb to the mid-2010s). About the investigation overall: In model experiments, roughly one uniquely barcoded TCR beta cDNA molecule per two T cells was captured by template switching. Using deep sequencing normalized with unique cDNA molecular identifiers, the study measured how TCR beta repertoire diversity changes with age. Four age groups were formed from the donors: young (average roughly 15 years), middle-aged (approximately 40), aged (under 70) and long-lived (more than 75). To avoid experimental bias, donors of different ages were spread randomly across the sequencing lanes. Using the same blood draw, the study looked at two additional independent replicas of 1 million unique cDNA reads for two donors, one aged 18 to 30 and the other aged 80 or older. What the study reported, not specific to this receptor: Estimates of total diversity based on one million sequenced T cells were regarded as lower bounds and as underestimates. Compared with the aged group, the long-lived group had more naive CD4+ T cells, fewer expanded clones and increased TCR diversity, suggesting age selection. Because donor CMV infection status was unknown, age-related changes in expanded clonotypes were potentially confounded. As age increased, observed TCR beta diversity per million T cells dropped in a roughly linear way, and a significant reduction was already evident by age around 41. Observed TCR beta diversity correlated strongly with the percentage of naive T cells measured by flow cytometry. Conclusive comparison of naive and antigen-experienced compartments was prevented by the profiling of bulk unsorted PBMCs.

Taken from the germline V gene, the CDR1 and CDR2 loops are MDHEN and SYDVKM. The junction carries 8 bases between V and J, which are trimmed by 1 base and 8 bases respectively. The CDR3 covers 13 residues, taking in both the cysteine and the phenylalanine. Just the 39-base CDR3 DNA is kept, in frame starting at base 1. The approximately 39 donors, aged about 6 to 95 years, were systemically healthy Caucasian individuals from Russia. Each donor gave approximately 10 milliliters of peripheral blood, collected into EDTA-treated Vacutainer tubes. Ficoll-Paque density-gradient centrifugation was used to isolate PBMCs, with at least 6.5 million obtained per sample. Total RNA was extracted from PBMCs with Trizol reagent, with at least 6 micrograms obtained per sample. For every donor, flow cytometry on a PBMC aliquot measured the percentage of naive CD45RAhigh/CD27high T cells.

The sample taken for sequencing was blood. The receptor was derived from a young woman in good health. The rearranged segments are TRBV28 and TRBJ1-4, with a tentative D gene TRBD1 over 6 matching bases. The CDR3 is CASSLSGVEKLFF. The sequenced DNA: TGTGCCAGCAGTTTATCAGGGGTCGAAAAACTGTTTTTT.